The following is a TCR beta chain sequence with its context. This clonotype has a count of ten or more. Which antigen it targets is not known. Base quality data are lacking; no much larger clone is found one base away. Library prep was done by 5' RACE. The run used a NextSeq 500. In the TCR library protocol, a unique molecular identifier was attached to each TCR cDNA molecule so that PCR and sequencing errors could be corrected. Turning to the authors' computational methods: Decombinator tools were used for TCR identification, UMI-based error correction and CDR3 extraction. Expanded TCRs were defined as those above a frequency of 2 per 1,000, corresponding to the top 1% of the tumor frequency distribution. Each repertoire was subsampled 100 times to 5,000 TCRs, after which Renyi diversity was computed with the R vegan package. CDR3 similarity networks were built from amino acid triplet string-kernel similarity, connecting CDR3s with pairwise similarity above 0.82. TCRdb redid the processing of the public reads, applying fastp at Q25 and MiXCR, and retained in-frame beta chains. One record per CDR3 amino acid sequence lists the most common genes and DNA. The V and J calls and clone size are TCRdb's, not the authors'. For this sample the table gives tens of thousands of distinct CDR3 sequences, of which about 11% were detected only once. The ten largest make up around 32% of the sample.

The sample comes from a study of spatial heterogeneity in lung cancer (dated by TCRdb to the late 2010s). Broadly, across the study: Donors were over 60 patients with early-stage, untreated non-small cell lung cancer from the lung TRACERx cohort. Follow-up PBMC samples were sequenced whenever the samples were available, and the median time to follow-up was around 2 years after resection. Beta-chain transcripts were consistently detected in greater numbers than alpha-chain transcripts, which likely reflects a higher abundance of beta-chain transcripts. In the raw uncorrected reads, each unique combination of TCR and UMI appeared more than ten times on average. In non-small cell lung cancer, the study made a quantitative comparison of TCR alpha and beta repertoires among multiple tumor regions, matched nontumor lung and blood. The study linked features of the TCR repertoire to counts of nonsynonymous mutations, which were determined by whole-exome sequencing of tumor tissue. At surgery, both alpha and beta chains were TCR-sequenced in 200 to 250 tumor regions, fewer than 65 matched nontumor lung samples and a few dozen PBMC samples.

Results and caveats for the whole study, not just this receptor: Confirming at a functional level the hypothesis that regional TCRs recognize regional mutations was considered to require additional single-cell paired TCR alpha and beta sequencing. Only roughly 15 patients were included in comparisons of baseline and follow-up blood repertoires. Ubiquitous expanded tumor TCRs were detected in blood more often at tumor resection than at routine follow-up.

The CDR3, cysteine through phenylalanine, is 12 amino acids long. Only the CDR3 DNA is retained, 36 bases long and in frame from the first base. For this chain, trimming is 4 bases at the V end and 3 bases at the J end, and the number of junction bases without a gene match is 1. CDR1 DFQATT and CDR2 SNEGSKA were looked up in the germline V gene (reference sequence). The meaning of the sample's time point label: blood at routine non-recurrence follow-up after resection. TCR sequencing used whole RNA extracted from tumor and nontumor lung tissue, or from cryopreserved PBMC samples, without cell sorting. Only patients for whom sufficient RNA was available from at least two tumor regions were selected for TCR sequencing.

Sequenced here: PBMCs, sampled at follow-up. Recombination linked TRBV20-1 to TRBJ2-7; TRBD1 matches 9 bases in the middle. This TCR came from a male donor with early-stage non-small cell lung cancer. The DNA sequence is TGCAGTGCTAAGGGACAGGGCTACGAGCAGTACTTC. Translation gives CSAKGQGYEQYF.